This TCR beta chain was found in a study of CD8 T cells in Susac syndrome. A quantity of 0.5 to 1 ug RNA underwent reverse transcription using random hexamers. TCRdb reprocessed the immunoSEQ multiplex PCR reads with MiXCR, giving one entry per CDR3 protein. The sample has approximately 100,000 distinct CDR3 sequences, around 90% seen once. The CDR3 length is 17 residues. The V and J ends lost 7 bases and 8 bases respectively, with 27 bases between them. CDR1 and CDR2 from the germline V gene are SNHLY and FYNNEI. The TCR comes from a human donor in good health. The chain employs TRBV2 and TRBJ1-3; tentatively, D is TRBD1 (5 bases). Sequenced material: CD4+ T cells from PBMCs. The CDR3 coding sequence is TGTGCCAGCACCCAAATCGGGGGACGTAGACTCCCGGACACCATATATTTT. Translated, it gives CASTQIGGRRLPDTIYF. Complete variable domain (other parts from reference TRBV2 and TRBJ1-3): EPEVTQTPSHQVTQMGQEVILRCVPISNHLYFYWYRQILGQKVEFLVSFYNNEISEKSEIFDDQFSVERPDGSNFTLKIRSTKLEDSAMYFCASTQIGGRRLPDTIYFGEGSWLTVV.